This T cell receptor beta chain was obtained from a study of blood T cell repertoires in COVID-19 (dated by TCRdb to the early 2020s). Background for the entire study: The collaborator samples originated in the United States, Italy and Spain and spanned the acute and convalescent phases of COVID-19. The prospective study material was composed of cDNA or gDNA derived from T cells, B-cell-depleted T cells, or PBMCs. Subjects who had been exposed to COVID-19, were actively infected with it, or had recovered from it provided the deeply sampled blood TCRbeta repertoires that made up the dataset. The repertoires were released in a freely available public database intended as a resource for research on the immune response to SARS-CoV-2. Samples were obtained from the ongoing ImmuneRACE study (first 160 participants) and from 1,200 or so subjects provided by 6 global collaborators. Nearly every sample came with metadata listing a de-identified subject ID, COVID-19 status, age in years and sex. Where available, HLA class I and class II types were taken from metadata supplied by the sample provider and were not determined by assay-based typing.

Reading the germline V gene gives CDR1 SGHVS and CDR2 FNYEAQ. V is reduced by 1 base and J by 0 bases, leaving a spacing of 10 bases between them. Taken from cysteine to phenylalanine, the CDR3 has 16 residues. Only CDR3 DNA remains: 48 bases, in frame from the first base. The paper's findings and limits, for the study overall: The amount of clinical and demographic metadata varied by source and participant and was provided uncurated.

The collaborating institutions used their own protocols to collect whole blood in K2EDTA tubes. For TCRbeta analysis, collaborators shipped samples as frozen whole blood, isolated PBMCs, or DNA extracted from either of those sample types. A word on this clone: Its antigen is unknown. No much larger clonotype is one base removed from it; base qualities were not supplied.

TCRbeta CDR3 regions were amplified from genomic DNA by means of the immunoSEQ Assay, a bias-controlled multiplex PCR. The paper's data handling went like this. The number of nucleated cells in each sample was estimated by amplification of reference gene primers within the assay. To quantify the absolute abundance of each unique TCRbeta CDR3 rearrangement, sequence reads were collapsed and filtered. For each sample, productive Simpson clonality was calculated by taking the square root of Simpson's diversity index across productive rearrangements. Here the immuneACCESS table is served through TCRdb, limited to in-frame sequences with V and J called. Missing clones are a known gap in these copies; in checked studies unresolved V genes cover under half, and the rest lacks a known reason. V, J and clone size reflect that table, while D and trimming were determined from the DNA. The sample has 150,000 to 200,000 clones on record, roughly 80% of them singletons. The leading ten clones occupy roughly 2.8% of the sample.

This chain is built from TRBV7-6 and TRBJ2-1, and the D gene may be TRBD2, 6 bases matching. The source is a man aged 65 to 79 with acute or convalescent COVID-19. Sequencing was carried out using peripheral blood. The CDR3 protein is CASSLGRGSSYNEQFF. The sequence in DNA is TGTGCCAGCAGCTTAGGACGGGGGAGCTCCTACAATGAGCAGTTCTTC.